This TCR beta chain was sequenced during a study of graft-versus-host responses after intestinal transplantation. Lymphocytes (intraepithelial and lamina propria) were released by processing the graft tissue. Generated by immunoSEQ multiplex PCR, the TCRdb table keeps only in-frame clones and is missing some. This repertoire shows roughly 9,600 clones, about four fifths found once; its top ten account for 20%. This clone was observed a handful of times. Its antigen is not known. The CDR3 consists of 11 residues. Trimming left V 4 bases short and J 1 base short, with 1 base between. Germline values: CDR1 SNHLY, CDR2 FYNNEI. Study results and caveats: Marrow from the recipient contained GvH clones, some of which had appeared first in ileum or blood.

This sequence originates from a human patient who received an intestinal transplant, so some T cells may come from the graft donor. The sample was ileum tissue, taken about 430 days after intestinal transplantation. V usage is TRBV2 and J usage is TRBJ2-5; D is ambiguous. CDR3 loop: CASSVQETQYF. The CDR3 DNA is TGTGCCAGCAGTGTCCAAGAGACCCAGTACTTC.